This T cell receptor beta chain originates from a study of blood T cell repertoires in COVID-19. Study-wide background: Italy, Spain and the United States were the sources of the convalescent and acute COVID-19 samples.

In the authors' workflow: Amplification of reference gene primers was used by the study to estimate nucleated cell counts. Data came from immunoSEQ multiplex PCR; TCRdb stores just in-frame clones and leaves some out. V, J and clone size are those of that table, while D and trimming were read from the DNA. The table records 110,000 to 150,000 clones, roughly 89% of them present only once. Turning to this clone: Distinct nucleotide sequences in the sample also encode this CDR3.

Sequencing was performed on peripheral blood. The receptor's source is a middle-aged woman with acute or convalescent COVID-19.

The CDR3 region is CAIRTGGDTEAFF. In DNA, the CDR3 is TGTGCCATCCGGACAGGGGGGGACACTGAAGCTTTCTTT. This chain connects TRBV10-3 to TRBJ1-1; 10 bases are shared with TRBD1. The V and J ends lost 8 bases and 3 bases, in that order; junction bases with no gene match: 3. Germline CDR1 and CDR2: ENHRY and SYGVKD. The CDR3 loop spans 13 amino acids.